This T cell receptor (beta chain) was sequenced for a study of blood T cell repertoires in COVID-19. This clone has only one observation. Original data processing: Nucleated cell counts were estimated from reference gene primer amplification. Clones were sequenced by immunoSEQ multiplex PCR, and TCRdb holds only the in-frame ones, with some missing. V, J and clone size reflect that table, while D and trimming were determined from the DNA. The sample shows 150,000 to 200,000 clones, around 89% of them seen only once. V lost 2 bases, J lost 0 bases, and 3 bases stayed unmatched. Germline CDR1 reads LGHNA; CDR2 reads YSLEER. This CDR3 region has 17 residues. Individuals drawn from about two dozen US areas were roughly 18 to 95 years old. Cohort allocation depended upon clinical history that participants reported. Two consecutive negative NP/OP PCR tests, clearance, or resolved symptoms defined Cohort 3 recovery.

The genes are TRBV4-3 and TRBJ2-3, with 12 bases aligning to TRBD2. Sequencing used PBMCs or T cells enriched from blood (not recorded which). The sequence came from a woman in her 50s who had recovered from COVID-19. The CDR3 sequence is CASSQLAGGISTDTQYF. DNA for the CDR3: TGCGCCAGCAGCCAACTAGCGGGGGGGATCAGCACAGATACGCAGTATTTT.